A selection of T cell receptor beta chains follows, all from one sample in a study of shared clonotypes between healthy human individuals. The table came from immunoSEQ multiplex PCR; TCRdb's copy has only in-frame clones and leaves some out. The sample has approximately 2.3 million clones; about 92% are singletons. The sequenced material came from naive CD4+ T cells from PBMCs. These TCRs come from a man between 18 and 35 years old in good health. Some clones in this sample may be carry-over from other donors' samples. Both conserved end residues are part of each CDR3. The D gene is left open where the match is weak. Clone size is given for some rows only: seen once, a few or many times, or a class if the clone is expanded.

cdr3_nt cdr3_aa clone_size cdr3_length d_call j_call v_call
TGTGCCAGCAGCCTCCGAGGCCTTACCTACGAGCAGTACTTC CASSLRGLTYEQYF . 14 . TRBJ2-7 TRBV6-1
TGCGCCAGCAATCCGGGAGCAACAATCTACGAGCAGTACTTC CASNPGATIYEQYF once 14 . TRBJ2-7 TRBV5-1
TGTGCCAGCCCGATGGAAGCGGGAGGGCCCTACGAGCAGTACTTC CASPMEAGGPYEQYF . 15 TRBD2 TRBJ2-7 TRBV25-1
TGTGCCAGCTCACGGTTTAGGGACGGGAGCTACAATGAGCAGTTCTTC CASSRFRDGSYNEQFF . 16 . TRBJ2-1 TRBV18
TGTGCCAGCAGCCCCCGCTATGGTCTAGCGGGAGTCTCAGGGACCGGGGAGCTGTTTTTT CASSPRYGLAGVSGTGELFF . 20 TRBD2 TRBJ2-2 TRBV7-8
TGTGCCAGCAGCTTGGGCTACACCGGGTACAATGAGCAGTTCTTC CASSLGYTGYNEQFF . 15 . TRBJ2-1 TRBV7-2
TGTGCCAGCACCCCGAACACCTTGGGTGGCACTGAAGCTTTCTTT CASTPNTLGGTEAFF . 15 . TRBJ1-1 TRBV6-5
TGCGCCAGCAGCCAAGAAATATCTAGCGGGAGTTCCGGGGAGCTGTTTTTT CASSQEISSGSSGELFF . 17 TRBD2 TRBJ2-2 TRBV4-3
TGTGCCAGCAGTTGGGGCGGGTACCAAGAGACCCAGTACTTC CASSWGGYQETQYF . 14 . TRBJ2-5 TRBV28
TGTGCCAGCTCACCGTCCGGGACAGGGGGCGGACAGCCCCAGCATTTT CASSPSGTGGGQPQHF . 16 TRBD1 TRBJ1-5 TRBV18
TGCGCCAGCAGCCAAGGGAAGACTAGCGTCCCCTACGAGCAGTACTTC CASSQGKTSVPYEQYF . 16 TRBD2 TRBJ2-7 TRBV4-1
TGTGCCAGCAGTTTGGGAGCCGTTGGCTACACCTTC CASSLGAVGYTF . 12 . TRBJ1-2 TRBV28
TGTGCCAGCAGCACCCACAGGGGGCCTAGCGAGAACACCGGGGAGCTGTTTTTT CASSTHRGPSENTGELFF once 18 TRBD1 TRBJ2-2 TRBV7-9
TGTGCCAGCAGTGAAAGACAGCTTTATGGCTACACCTTC CASSERQLYGYTF . 13 . TRBJ1-2 TRBV6-1
TGCGCCAGCAGCCAAGGCAGGGGGCGAGATTCACCCCTCCACTTT CASSQGRGRDSPLHF . 15 TRBD1 TRBJ1-6 TRBV4-3
TGTGCCAGCAGCCGCGGACTCCTTAGCACAGATACGCAGTATTTT CASSRGLLSTDTQYF . 15 . TRBJ2-3 TRBV6-5
TGTGCCAGCAGTTTAAGGCAGGGCCGTGAAAAACTGTTTTTT CASSLRQGREKLFF . 14 . TRBJ1-4 TRBV28
TGCAGTGCTAGTTCGGGGGGCGAGCAGTACTTC CSASSGGEQYF . 11 TRBD2 TRBJ2-7 TRBV20-1
TGTGCCAGCAGTGAGACATTCTCCTACAATGAGCAGTTCTTC CASSETFSYNEQFF . 14 . TRBJ2-1 TRBV6-1
TGTGCCAGCTCACCACAAATGCCGGGACAGCTCACTAACTATGGCTACACCTTC CASSPQMPGQLTNYGYTF . 18 TRBD1 TRBJ1-2 TRBV18
TGCGCCAGCAGCCAAGATGAAGTCAGGACTAGCGGGATTCGTAGGTTAGACGAGCAGTACTTC CASSQDEVRTSGIRRLDEQYF . 21 TRBD2 TRBJ2-7 TRBV4-1
TGCGCCAGCAGCTTAGTAGCGGGTGGACAAGAGACCCAGTACTTC CASSLVAGGQETQYF . 15 TRBD2 TRBJ2-5 TRBV5-1